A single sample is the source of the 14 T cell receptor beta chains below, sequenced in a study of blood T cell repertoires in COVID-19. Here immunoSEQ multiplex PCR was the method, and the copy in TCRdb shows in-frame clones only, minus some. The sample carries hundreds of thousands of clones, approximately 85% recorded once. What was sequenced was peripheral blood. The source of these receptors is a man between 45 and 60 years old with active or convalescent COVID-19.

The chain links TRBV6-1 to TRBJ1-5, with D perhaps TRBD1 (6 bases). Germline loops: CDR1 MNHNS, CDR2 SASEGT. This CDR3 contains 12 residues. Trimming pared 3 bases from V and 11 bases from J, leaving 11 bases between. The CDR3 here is CASSDTTGTQHF. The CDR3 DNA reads TGTGCCAGCAGTGATACGACAGGCACCCAGCATTTT.

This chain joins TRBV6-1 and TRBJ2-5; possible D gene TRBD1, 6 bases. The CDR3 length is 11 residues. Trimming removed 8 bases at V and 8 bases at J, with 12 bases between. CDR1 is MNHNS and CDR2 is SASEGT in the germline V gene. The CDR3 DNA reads TGTGCCAGCCTCCAACAGGGCACCCAGTACTTC. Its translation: CASLQQGTQYF.

The CDR3 sequence is CASSELSRSPLHF. The CDR3 DNA reads TGTGCCAGCAGTGAGCTGTCTCGGTCACCCCTCCACTTT. The gene calls are TRBV2 and TRBJ1-6; D not certain. This CDR3 is 13 amino acids long. The germline V and J ends were trimmed by 3 bases and 10 bases, with 10 bases remaining between them. Per germline, CDR1 SNHLY and CDR2 FYNNEI.

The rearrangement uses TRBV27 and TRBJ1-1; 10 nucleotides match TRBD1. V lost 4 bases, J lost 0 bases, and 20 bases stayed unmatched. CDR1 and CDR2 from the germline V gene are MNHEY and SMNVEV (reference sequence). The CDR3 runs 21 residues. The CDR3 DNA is TGTGCCAGCAGTTCCATTTCCTGGGACAGGGGATTCGGGAGGTTGAACACTGAAGCTTTCTTT. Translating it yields CASSSISWDRGFGRLNTEAFF.

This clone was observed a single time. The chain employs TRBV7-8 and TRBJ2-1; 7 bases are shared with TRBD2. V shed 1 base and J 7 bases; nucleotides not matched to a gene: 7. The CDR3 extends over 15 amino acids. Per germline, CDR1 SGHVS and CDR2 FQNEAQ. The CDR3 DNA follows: TGTGCCAGCAGCTTAGGTGCTAGCGGCTATAATGAGCAGTTCTTC. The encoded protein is CASSLGASGYNEQFF.

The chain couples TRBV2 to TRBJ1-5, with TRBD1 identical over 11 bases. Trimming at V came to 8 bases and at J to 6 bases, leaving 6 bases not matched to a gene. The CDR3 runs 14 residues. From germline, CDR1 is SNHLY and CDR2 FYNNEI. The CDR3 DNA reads TGTGCCAGCGGCGGGACAGGGGGTTCTCAGCCCCAGCATTTT. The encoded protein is CASGGTGGSQPQHF. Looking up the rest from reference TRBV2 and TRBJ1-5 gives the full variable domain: EPEVTQTPSHQVTQMGQEVILRCVPISNHLYFYWYRQILGQKVEFLVSFYNNEISEKSEIFDDQFSVERPDGSNFTLKIRSTKLEDSAMYFCASGGTGGSQPQHFGDGTRLSIL.

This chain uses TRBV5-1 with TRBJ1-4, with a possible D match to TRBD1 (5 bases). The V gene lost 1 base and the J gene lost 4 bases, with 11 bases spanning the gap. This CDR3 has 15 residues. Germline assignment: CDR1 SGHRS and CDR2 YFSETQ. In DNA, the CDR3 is TGCGCCAGCAGCTTGTTTCCACAGGATAATGAAAAACTGTTTTTT. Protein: CASSLFPQDNEKLFF.

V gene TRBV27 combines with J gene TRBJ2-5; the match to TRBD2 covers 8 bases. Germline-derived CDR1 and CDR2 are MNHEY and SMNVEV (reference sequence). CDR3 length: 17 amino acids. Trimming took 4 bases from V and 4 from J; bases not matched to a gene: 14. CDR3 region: CASSSTPAGAIVETQYF. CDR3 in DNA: TGTGCCAGCAGTTCGACCCCAGCGGGAGCGATAGTAGAGACCCAGTACTTC.

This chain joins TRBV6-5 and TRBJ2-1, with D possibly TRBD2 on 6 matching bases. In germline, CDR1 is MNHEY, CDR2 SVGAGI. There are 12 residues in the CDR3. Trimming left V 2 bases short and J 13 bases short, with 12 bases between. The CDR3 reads CASSYGAGPQFF. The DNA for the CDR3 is TGTGCCAGCAGTTACGGGGCGGGGCCCCAGTTCTTC.

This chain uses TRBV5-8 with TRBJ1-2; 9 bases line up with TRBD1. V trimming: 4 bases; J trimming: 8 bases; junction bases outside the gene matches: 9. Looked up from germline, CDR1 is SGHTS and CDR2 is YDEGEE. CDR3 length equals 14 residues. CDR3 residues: CASSAYRGLGGYTF. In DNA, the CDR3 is TGTGCCAGCAGCGCCTACAGGGGGCTGGGAGGCTACACCTTC. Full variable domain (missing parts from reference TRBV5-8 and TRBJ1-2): EAGVTQSPTHLIKTRGQQATLRCSPISGHTSVYWYQQALGLGLQFLLWYDEGEERNRGNFPPRFSGRQFPNYSSELNVNALELEDSALYLCASSAYRGLGGYTFGSGTRLTVV.

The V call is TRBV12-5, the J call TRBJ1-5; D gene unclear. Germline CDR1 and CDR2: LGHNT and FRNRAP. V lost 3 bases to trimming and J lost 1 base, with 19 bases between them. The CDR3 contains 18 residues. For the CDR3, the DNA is TGTGCTAGTGGTTTATCAGCGGGCGCGGATATAAGCAATCAGCCCCAGCATTTT. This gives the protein CASGLSAGADISNQPQHF.

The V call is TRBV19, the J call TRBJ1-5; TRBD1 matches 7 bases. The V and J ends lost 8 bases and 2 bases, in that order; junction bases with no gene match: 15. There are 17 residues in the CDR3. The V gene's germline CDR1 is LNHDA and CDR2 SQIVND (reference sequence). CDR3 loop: CASSKDRVGRGNQPQHF. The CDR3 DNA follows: TGTGCCAGTTCCAAAGACAGGGTCGGCCGTGGCAATCAGCCCCAGCATTTT.

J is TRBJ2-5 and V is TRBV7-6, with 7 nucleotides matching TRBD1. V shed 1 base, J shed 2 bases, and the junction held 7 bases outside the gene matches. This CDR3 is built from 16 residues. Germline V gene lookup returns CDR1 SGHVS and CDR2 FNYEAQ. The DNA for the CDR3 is TGTGCCAGCAGCTTAGGGGGCACGACAGGGCAAGAGACCCAGTACTTC. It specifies CASSLGGTTGQETQYF.

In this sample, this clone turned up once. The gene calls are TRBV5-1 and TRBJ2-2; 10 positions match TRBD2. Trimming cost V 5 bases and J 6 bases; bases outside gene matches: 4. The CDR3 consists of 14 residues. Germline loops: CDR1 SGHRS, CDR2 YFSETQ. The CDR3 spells CASRLAGSSGELFF. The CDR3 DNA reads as TGCGCCAGCAGACTAGCGGGATCTTCCGGGGAGCTGTTTTTT.